The 26 T cell receptor beta chains presented below share a single source sample, sequenced in a study of blood T cell repertoires in COVID-19. Some clones are missing from TCRdb's copy, which holds only in-frame ones; the method was immunoSEQ multiplex PCR. The sample comprises approximately 110,000 clones, more than 80% of which are singletons, and around 1.1% rests with the top ten. Sample: peripheral blood. These receptors were obtained from a human donor in a cohort sampled during active COVID-19.

The rearrangement uses TRBV7-2 and TRBJ2-6; D is uncertain. The CDR3 extends over 14 amino acids. CDR1 and CDR2 from the germline V gene are SGHTA and FQGNSA. The V gene lost 0 bases and the J gene lost 8 bases, with 8 bases spanning the gap. CDR3 DNA sequence: TGTGCCAGCAGCTTAGCGTCCCAGTCCAACGTCCTGACTTTC. Translated, it gives CASSLASQSNVLTF. The variable domain in full, completed from reference TRBV7-2 and TRBJ2-6, reads GAGVSQSPSNKVTEKGKDVELRCDPISGHTALYWYRQSLGQGLEFLIYFQGNSAPDKSGLPSDRFSAERTGGSVSTLTIQRTQQEDSAVYLCASSLASQSNVLTFGAGSRLTVL.

The table lists this clone with a few counts. The chain has TRBV7-9 and TRBJ2-7, with D tentatively TRBD1 (5 bases). The CDR3 extends over 16 amino acids. Trimming removed 8 bases at V and 2 bases at J, with 22 bases between. The germline V gene encodes CDR1 SEHNR and CDR2 FQNEAQ (reference sequence). The chain's CDR3 is CASGETGGAATYEQYF. The DNA of the CDR3 is TGTGCCAGCGGCGAGACTGGTGGGGCAGCCACCTACGAGCAGTACTTC.

The chain couples TRBV5-5 to TRBJ2-2; D might be TRBD1 (6 bases). In germline, CDR1 is SGHKS, CDR2 YYEKEE (reference sequence). V dropped 5 bases and J dropped 7 bases, with 18 bases sitting between them. The CDR3 is 15 residues long. This chain's CDR3 is CASSQRIQGNGELFF. CDR3 bases: TGTGCCAGCAGTCAGCGAATACAGGGAAACGGGGAGCTGTTTTTT.

For the CDR3, the DNA is TGCGCCAGCAGCCCAGGCGGGTCCATGAACACTGAAGCTTTCTTT. This encodes CASSPGGSMNTEAFF. The chain uses TRBV5-1 and TRBJ1-1; D ambiguous. The CDR3 extends over 15 amino acids. Trimming took off 4 bases at V and 0 bases at J, with 13 bases between the two ends. Germline lookup yields CDR1 SGHRS and CDR2 YFSETQ.

This chain connects TRBV7-9 to TRBJ1-1; D call uncertain. The germline V gene encodes CDR1 SEHNR and CDR2 FQNEAQ (reference sequence). Trimming took off 8 bases at V and 5 bases at J, with 15 bases between the two ends. This CDR3 has 13 residues. In DNA form, the CDR3 reads TGTGCCAGCGTCTCCGCCGGGGTGACTGAAGCTTTCTTT. This translates into CASVSAGVTEAFF.

A few counts support this clone. J is TRBJ1-2 and V is TRBV27; the match to TRBD1 covers 12 bases. This CDR3 is 17 amino acids long. Unmatched junction bases numbered 4, after V lost 1 base and J lost 1 base. The V gene's germline CDR1 is MNHEY and CDR2 SMNVEV (reference sequence). The CDR3 DNA is TGTGCCAGCAGTTTATTGGGACAGGGGGCGCTTAACTATGGCTACACCTTC. This sequence encodes CASSLLGQGALNYGYTF.

The rearrangement links TRBV2 to TRBJ1-6, with 12 positions matching TRBD1. The CDR3 runs to 17 residues. Trimming took 6 bases from V and 5 from J; bases not matched to a gene: 8. The germline V gene has CDR1 SNHLY and CDR2 FYNNEI. This CDR3 reads CASRTGTGGRNNSPLHF. CDR3 nucleotides: TGTGCCAGCAGGACCGGGACAGGGGGCCGAAATAATTCACCCCTCCACTTT.

The chain is built from TRBV14 and TRBJ2-5, with D possibly matching TRBD1 (6 bases). The CDR3 length is 15 residues. Trimming removed 0 bases from V and 5 bases from J, with 13 bases in between. Per the germline V gene, CDR1 is SGHDN and CDR2 is FVKESK. In DNA, the CDR3 is TGTGCCAGCAGCCAAGACAGGGGCGGTTTTGAGACCCAGTACTTC. It yields the protein CASSQDRGGFETQYF.

The chain employs TRBV5-4 and TRBJ1-2, with a tentative D call TRBD1 (6 bases). The V gene lost 4 bases and the J gene lost 4 bases, with 17 bases spanning the gap. This CDR3 contains 15 residues. Germline V gene sequence: CDR1 SGHNT, CDR2 YYREEE (reference sequence). CDR3 region: CASSVEGTPLYGYTF. Written as DNA, the CDR3 is TGTGCCAGCAGCGTGGAGGGGACACCTCTCTATGGCTACACCTTC. The full variable domain, its missing parts supplied by reference TRBV5-4 and TRBJ1-2, is ETGVTQSPTHLIKTRGQQVTLRCSSQSGHNTVSWYQQALGQGPQFIFQYYREEENGRGNFPPRFSGLQFPNYSSELNVNALELDDSALYLCASSVEGTPLYGYTFGSGTRLTVV.

This sequence joins TRBV18 and TRBJ2-2; 7 bases agree with TRBD1. V trimming: 1 base; J trimming: 7 bases; junction bases outside the gene matches: 12. CDR3 length equals 17 residues. The germline V gene has CDR1 KGHSH and CDR2 LQKENI. CDR3 loop: CASSPQTWTGTGGELFF. CDR3 in DNA: TGTGCCAGCTCACCACAAACTTGGACAGGTACCGGCGGGGAGCTGTTTTTT.

The V gene is TRBV25-1, the J gene TRBJ2-2, with 9 bases lining up with TRBD1. The CDR3 sequence is 16 residues long. CDR1 and CDR2 (germline): MGHDK, SYGVNS. V lost 3 bases to trimming and J lost 6 bases; unmatched junction nucleotides: 8. The CDR3 DNA reads TGTGCCAGCAGTGACCAAACAGGGGGCGACGCCGGGGAGCTGTTTTTT. This encodes CASSDQTGGDAGELFF.

The chain combines TRBV14 with TRBJ2-7; perhaps TRBD1 as D (5 bases). CDR1 is SGHDN, CDR2 FVKESK, per germline. Trimming removed 0 bases from V and 2 bases from J, with 8 bases in between. This CDR3 has 14 residues. The CDR3, as DNA: TGTGCCAGCAGCCAAGATACAGGCCCCTACGAGCAGTACTTC. This gives the protein CASSQDTGPYEQYF. Filled out from reference TRBV14 and TRBJ2-7, the complete variable domain reads EAGVTQFPSHSVIEKGQTVTLRCDPISGHDNLYWYRRVMGKEIKFLLHFVKESKQDESGMPNNRFLAERTGGTYSTLKVQPAELEDSGVYFCASSQDTGPYEQYFGPGTRLTVT.

The V call is TRBV2, the J call TRBJ2-7, with D hard to call. Germline V CDR1 and CDR2: SNHLY, FYNNEI. The CDR3 has 16 amino acids. V lost 4 bases, J lost 6 bases, and 22 bases lay in between. In nucleotides, the CDR3 is TGTGCCAGCAGTGTGTCGGCCCGCACTTCGGCAGGCGAGCAGTACTTC. It yields the protein CASSVSARTSAGEQYF. Full variable domain (outside the CDR3, taken from reference TRBV2 and TRBJ2-7): EPEVTQTPSHQVTQMGQEVILRCVPISNHLYFYWYRQILGQKVEFLVSFYNNEISEKSEIFDDQFSVERPDGSNFTLKIRSTKLEDSAMYFCASSVSARTSAGEQYFGPGTRLTVT.

This clone has just one count. The chain joins TRBV7-3 to TRBJ1-1; a weak D match, TRBD1 (5 bases). The CDR3 covers 15 residues. Germline-derived CDR1 and CDR2 are SGHTA and FQGTGA. Trimming pared 5 bases from V and 5 bases from J, leaving 18 bases between. CDR3 in amino acids: CASSLRDSPVTEAFF. CDR3 in DNA: TGTGCCAGCAGCCTCAGGGATTCTCCGGTGACTGAAGCTTTCTTT.

This chain joins TRBV7-9 and TRBJ1-2, with unresolved D. The V end was cut by 3 bases, the J end by 4 bases, with 15 bases between. This CDR3 is 15 amino acids long. Per the germline V gene, CDR1 is SEHNR and CDR2 is FQNEAQ (reference sequence). The CDR3 loop reads CASSLEGGGIYGYTF. DNA of the CDR3: TGTGCCAGCAGCTTGGAGGGAGGAGGGATCTATGGCTACACCTTC.

The count of this clone is one. The chain recombines TRBV28 with TRBJ1-2; no definite D call. Between the trimmed V and J ends, which lost 8 bases and 0 bases, there was a span of 13 bases. Germline V gene data show CDR1 as MDHEN and CDR2 as SYDVKM. The CDR3 is made up of 14 amino acids. CDR3 loop: CASGGTETNYGYTF. The CDR3 DNA is TGTGCCAGCGGAGGAACTGAAACTAACTATGGCTACACCTTC.

This chain uses TRBV6-2 or TRBV6-3 with TRBJ1-2; D remains ambiguous. The V end lost 0 bases, the J end lost 4 bases, and 21 bases lay between the germline ends. The CDR3 sequence is 18 residues long. Germline V lookup: CDR1 MNHEY, CDR2 SVGEGT. The CDR3 sequence is CASSYSIGDATAPYGYTF. In nucleotides, the CDR3 is TGTGCCAGCAGTTACTCGATCGGAGATGCGACCGCTCCCTATGGCTACACCTTC.

The rearrangement uses TRBV25-1 and TRBJ1-4; D remains ambiguous. This CDR3 has 14 amino acids. V gave up 4 bases and J gave up 5 bases, with 11 bases separating them. The germline V gene has CDR1 MGHDK and CDR2 SYGVNS. The CDR3 DNA reads as TGTGCCAGCAGTGGTGCCAGAATCAATGAAAAACTGTTTTTT. Its translation: CASSGARINEKLFF.

The CDR3 region is CASSGQGSGSPLHF. The CDR3 region has the DNA TGTGCCAGCAGCGGACAGGGGAGTGGTTCACCCCTCCACTTT. The V and J genes are TRBV2 and TRBJ1-6, with 9 bases fitting TRBD1. The CDR3 runs to 14 residues. Trimming removed 6 bases from V and 9 bases from J; junction bases left unmatched: 6. Germline lookup yields CDR1 SNHLY and CDR2 FYNNEI.

This sequence joins TRBV11-2 and TRBJ2-1, with 9 bases lining up with TRBD1. CDR1 SGHAT and CDR2 FQNNGV come from the germline V gene. CDR3 length: 15 amino acids. V dropped 2 bases and J dropped 8; count of bases not matched to a gene: 7. Written as DNA, the CDR3 is TGTGCCAGCAGCTTAAGAACAGGGGGCAACGATGAGCAGTTCTTC. Encoded protein: CASSLRTGGNDEQFF. The entire variable domain, with the rest obtained from reference TRBV11-2 and TRBJ2-1, is as follows: EAGVAQSPRYKIIEKRQSVAFWCNPISGHATLYWYQQILGQGPKLLIQFQNNGVVDDSQLPKDRFSAERLKGVDSTLKIQPAKLEDSAVYLCASSLRTGGNDEQFFGPGTRLTVL.

The J gene is TRBJ2-1, the V gene TRBV2; TRBD2 matches at 9 bases. Per the germline V gene, CDR1 is SNHLY and CDR2 is FYNNEI. The CDR3 length is 18 residues. With 6 bases clipped from V and 3 bases from J, the junction kept 15 bases outside the gene matches. CDR3 DNA: TGTGCCAGCAGGGCGCCTAGCGGGGCCACGCAAAGCTACAATGAGCAGTTCTTC. Encoded protein: CASRAPSGATQSYNEQFF.

Only a few counts were recorded for this clone. This chain uses TRBV10-3 with TRBJ2-2; 7 nucleotides match TRBD2. Per germline, CDR1 ENHRY and CDR2 SYGVKD. Trimming removed 0 bases from V and 1 base from J; junction bases left unmatched: 5. This CDR3 contains 17 residues. CDR3 protein: CAISESFAGVNTGELFF. The CDR3 nucleotides are TGTGCCATCAGTGAGTCGTTTGCGGGGGTGAACACCGGGGAGCTGTTTTTT.

V and J are TRBV7-3 and TRBJ2-2; possible D gene TRBD1, 6 bases. V lost 5 bases, J lost 1 base, and 11 bases lay in between. The germline V gene encodes CDR1 SGHTA and CDR2 FQGTGA. The CDR3 is 15 amino acids. The DNA for the CDR3 is TGTGCCAGCAGCCCGACGACAGGGAACACCGGGGAGCTGTTTTTT. Translation: CASSPTTGNTGELFF. The full variable domain, its missing parts supplied by reference TRBV7-3 and TRBJ2-2, is GAGVSQTPSNKVTEKGKYVELRCDPISGHTALYWYRQSLGQGPEFLIYFQGTGAADDSGLPNDRFFAVRPEGSVSTLKIQRTERGDSAVYLCASSPTTGNTGELFFGEGSRLTVL.

V gene TRBV5-4 combines with J gene TRBJ2-3; the D is unclear. This CDR3 is 15 amino acids long. Germline V gene sequence: CDR1 SGHNT, CDR2 YYREEE (reference sequence). V was trimmed by 0 bases and J by 0 bases, leaving 8 bases between them. CDR3 loop: CASSLGGFSTDTQYF. The CDR3 nucleotides read TGTGCCAGCAGCTTGGGAGGCTTTAGCACAGATACGCAGTATTTT.

The chain has TRBV5-8 and TRBJ2-2; D unclear. Between the trimmed V and J ends, which lost 4 bases and 4 bases, there was a span of 17 bases. The CDR3 length is 16 residues. Germline loops: CDR1 SGHTS, CDR2 YDEGEE. The CDR3 region has the DNA TGTGCCAGCAGCCATCGATTCCTCCCTAGCACCGGGGAGCTGTTTTTT. The encoded protein is CASSHRFLPSTGELFF.

The DNA for the CDR3 is TGTGCCATCCTGACCGGGACAGGGGGAACCGGGGAGCTGTTTTTT. Translating gives CAILTGTGGTGELFF. V is TRBV19 and J is TRBJ2-2; 11 bases line up with TRBD1. The CDR3 loop spans 15 amino acids. Germline V gene data show CDR1 as LNHDA and CDR2 as SQIVND (reference sequence). V lost 10 bases, J lost 5 bases, and 9 bases stayed unmatched.